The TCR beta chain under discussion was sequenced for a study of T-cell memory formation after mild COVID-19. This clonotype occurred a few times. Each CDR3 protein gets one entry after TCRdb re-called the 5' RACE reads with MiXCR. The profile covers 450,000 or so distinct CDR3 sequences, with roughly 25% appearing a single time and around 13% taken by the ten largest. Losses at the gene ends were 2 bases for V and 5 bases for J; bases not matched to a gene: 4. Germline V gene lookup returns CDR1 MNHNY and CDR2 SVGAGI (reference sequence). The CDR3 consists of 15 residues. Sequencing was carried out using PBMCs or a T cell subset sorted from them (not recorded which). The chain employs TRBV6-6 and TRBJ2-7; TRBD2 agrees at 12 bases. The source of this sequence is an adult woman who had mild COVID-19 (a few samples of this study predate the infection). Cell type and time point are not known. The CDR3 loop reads CASSYGTSGLDEQYF. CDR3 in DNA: TGTGCCAGCAGTTACGGGACTAGCGGGTTAGACGAGCAGTACTTC.